Reported below is one TCR beta chain. Its antigen is still unknown. TCRdb's table, derived via immunoSEQ multiplex PCR, lists solely in-frame clones and lacks some. This table has roughly 35,000 clones, roughly 86% appearing once. Germline V gene lookup returns CDR1 LGHNA and CDR2 YNFKEQ. V was cut by 1 base and J by 3 bases, with 11 bases left in between. The CDR3 length is 15 residues. The data are from a study of OX40 agonist ivuxolimab in advanced cancers. Broader study findings: Among expanded peripheral T cells, antigen specificity went undetermined.

This chain connects TRBV4-2 to TRBJ2-3; D is possibly TRBD1 (6 bases). The clonotype originates from an adult with an advanced solid tumor such as melanoma, head and neck, liver or kidney cancer. Sequencing was performed on CD4+ or CD8+ T cells sorted from blood, taken in a trial of the OX40 agonist ivuxolimab. The CDR3, as DNA: TGTGCCAGCAGCCAAGTATCAGGGGCAACAGATACGCAGTATTTT. It translates to CASSQVSGATDTQYF.